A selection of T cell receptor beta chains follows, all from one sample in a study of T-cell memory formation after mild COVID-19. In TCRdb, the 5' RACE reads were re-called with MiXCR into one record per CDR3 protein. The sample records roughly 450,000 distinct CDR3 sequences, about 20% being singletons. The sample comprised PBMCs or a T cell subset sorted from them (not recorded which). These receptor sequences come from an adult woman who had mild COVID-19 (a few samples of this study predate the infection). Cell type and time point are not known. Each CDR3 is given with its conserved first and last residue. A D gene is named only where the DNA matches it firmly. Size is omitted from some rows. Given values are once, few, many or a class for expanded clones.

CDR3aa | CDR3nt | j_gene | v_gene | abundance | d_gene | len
CSVMDWYTDTQYF | TGCAGTGTTATGGACTGGTACACAGATACGCAGTATTTT | TRBJ2-3 | TRBV20-1 | few | - | 13
CASSTTGQGPHGSYEQYF | TGTGCCAGCAGCACAACGGGACAGGGTCCCCATGGATCCTACGAGCAGTACTTC | TRBJ2-7 | TRBV21-1 | few | - | 18
CASSLNPAGNGYEQYF | TGCGCCAGCAGCCTTAACCCAGCGGGAAACGGATACGAGCAGTACTTC | TRBJ2-7 | TRBV5-1 | few | TRBD2 | 16
CASSFNGGNTEAFF | TGTGCCAGCAGTTTCAACGGGGGGAACACTGAAGCTTTCTTT | TRBJ1-1 | TRBV6-5 | - | - | 14
CAISGGGPNQPQHF | TGTGCCATCAGTGGCGGAGGACCCAATCAGCCCCAGCATTTT | TRBJ1-5 | TRBV15 | few | - | 14
CSAPSTGGVQGNQPQHF | TGCAGTGCCCCATCGACAGGGGGCGTTCAGGGCAATCAGCCCCAGCATTTT | TRBJ1-5 | TRBV20-1 | - | TRBD1 | 17
CSVTGQGFQDTQYF | TGCAGCGTAACCGGACAGGGCTTTCAAGATACGCAGTATTTT | TRBJ2-3 | TRBV29-1 | - | TRBD1 | 14
CASSWDSYNSPLHF | TGTGCCAGCAGCTGGGACAGTTATAATTCACCCCTCCACTTT | TRBJ1-6 | TRBV7-9 | - | TRBD1 | 14
CASSEALEQGLYEQYF | TGTGCCAGCAGTGAAGCGTTGGAACAGGGTCTATACGAGCAGTACTTC | TRBJ2-7 | TRBV6-1 | - | - | 16
CAWSVGQGNYGYTF | TGTGCCTGGAGTGTAGGTCAGGGTAACTATGGCTACACCTTC | TRBJ1-2 | TRBV30 | - | - | 14
CATSDPRSYEQYF | TGTGCCACCAGTGATCCCCGTTCTTACGAGCAGTACTTC | TRBJ2-7 | TRBV24-1 | few | - | 13
CASSIAGAYEQYF | TGCGCCAGCAGCATAGCGGGAGCTTACGAGCAGTACTTC | TRBJ2-7 | TRBV5-1 | few | TRBD2 | 13
CASATGTGGHEQFF | TGTGCCAGCGCAACCGGGACAGGGGGCCATGAGCAGTTCTTC | TRBJ2-1 | TRBV7-3 | - | TRBD1 | 14
CASSLRTDGTGELFF | TGCGCCAGCAGCTTGAGGACGGATGGCACCGGGGAGCTGTTTTTT | TRBJ2-2 | TRBV5-1 | - | - | 15
CASSLATGRPYNEQFF | TGTGCCAGCAGTTTAGCTACAGGACGCCCTTATAATGAGCAGTTCTTC | TRBJ2-1 | TRBV12-3/TRBV12-4 | few | - | 16
CASSQVGTRNSPLHF | TGTGCCAGCAGCCAAGTCGGGACTCGGAATTCACCCCTCCACTTT | TRBJ1-6 | TRBV14 | - | - | 15
CASSWDRGFPGEKLFF | TGCGCCAGCAGCTGGGACAGGGGTTTCCCGGGGGAAAAACTGTTTTTT | TRBJ1-4 | TRBV4-1 | - | TRBD1 | 16
CSARDDDEKLFF | TGCAGTGCTAGAGATGATGATGAAAAACTGTTTTTT | TRBJ1-4 | TRBV20-1 | - | - | 12
CASSPAWGGATQYF | TGTGCCAGCAGCCCCGCCTGGGGGGGAGCTACGCAGTATTTT | TRBJ2-3 | TRBV9 | - | TRBD2 | 14
CASSLEAGSGNTIYF | TGCGCCAGCAGCTTGGAGGCAGGCTCTGGAAACACCATATATTTT | TRBJ1-3 | TRBV5-1 | few | - | 15